This passage covers 4 T cell receptor beta chains from one sample sequenced in a study of CD8+CD57+ T cells in acquired aplastic anemia. Template material for TCR beta VDJ and CDR3 profiling consisted of genomic DNA. A single record per CDR3 protein comes from TCRdb applying MiXCR to the reads. The table has 310,000 or so distinct CDR3 sequences, 45% to 65% seen once. Sequencing involved patients with CD8+CD57+ cell expansion previously shown by flow cytometry. The material sequenced was sorted CD4+, CD8+, or CD8+CD57+ T cells (not recorded which) from PBMCs. Source of these receptors: a human donor with aplastic anemia.

This chain uses TRBV19 with TRBJ1-2; weak D call: TRBD1 (5 bases). CDR1 is LNHDA and CDR2 is SQIVND in the germline V gene (reference sequence). The CDR3 has 15 amino acids. V dropped 6 bases and J dropped 7 bases, with 21 bases sitting between them. The CDR3 DNA sequence: TGTGCCAGTAGAAGCCGACAGTTCCGGGGAGGTGGCTACACCTTC. Protein: CASRSRQFRGGGYTF.

At least ten counts were recorded for this clonotype. J is TRBJ1-4 and V is TRBV20-1, with 7 bases fitting TRBD1. J lost 3 bases, V lost 5 bases, and 12 bases had no gene match. CDR3 length equals 16 residues. Per germline, CDR1 DFQATT and CDR2 SNEGSKA (reference sequence). The CDR3 coding sequence is TGCAGTGCTGGAGTTAGGACAGGATCGCCTAATGAAAAACTGTTTTTT. Its protein is CSAGVRTGSPNEKLFF.

V usage is TRBV20-1 and J usage is TRBJ2-3; TRBD2 agrees at 7 bases. The CDR3 length is 15 residues. J was trimmed by 3 bases and V by 3 bases; bases with no gene match: 9. CDR1 is DFQATT and CDR2 is SNEGSKA in the germline V gene (reference sequence). The CDR3 DNA follows: TGCAGTGCTAGCCGGGGCGGGAGCACAACAGATACGCAGTATTTT. Encoded protein: CSASRGGSTTDTQYF.

This clonotype was detected many times. The chain uses TRBV5-1 and TRBJ2-2, with 8 nucleotides matching TRBD2. The CDR3 sequence is 16 residues long. Germline trimming cut 2 bases from V and 4 bases from J; bases unmatched to any gene: 7. Per the germline V gene, CDR1 is SGHRS and CDR2 is YFSETQ. DNA for the CDR3: TGCGCCAGCAGCTTACAGGGACTAGATGGCACCGGGGAGCTGTTTTTT. It yields the protein CASSLQGLDGTGELFF.